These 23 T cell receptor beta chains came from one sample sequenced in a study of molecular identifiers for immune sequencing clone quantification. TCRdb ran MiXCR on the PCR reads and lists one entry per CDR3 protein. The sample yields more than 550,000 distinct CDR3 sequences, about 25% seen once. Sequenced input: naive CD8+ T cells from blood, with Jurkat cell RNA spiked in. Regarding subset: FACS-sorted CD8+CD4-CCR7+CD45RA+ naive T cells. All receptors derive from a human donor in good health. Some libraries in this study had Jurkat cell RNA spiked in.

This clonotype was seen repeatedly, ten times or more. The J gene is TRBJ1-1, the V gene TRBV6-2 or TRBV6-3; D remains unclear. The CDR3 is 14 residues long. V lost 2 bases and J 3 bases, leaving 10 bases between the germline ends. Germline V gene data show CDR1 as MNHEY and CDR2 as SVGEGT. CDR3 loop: CASSYDPLDTEAFF. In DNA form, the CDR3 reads TGTGCCAGCAGTTACGACCCTTTGGACACTGAAGCTTTCTTT.

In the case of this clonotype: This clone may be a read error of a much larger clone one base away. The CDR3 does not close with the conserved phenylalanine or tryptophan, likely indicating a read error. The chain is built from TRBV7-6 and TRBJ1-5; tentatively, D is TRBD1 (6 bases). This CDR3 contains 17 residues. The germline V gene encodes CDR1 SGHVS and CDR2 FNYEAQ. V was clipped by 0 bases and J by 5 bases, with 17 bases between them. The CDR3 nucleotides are TGTGCCAGCAGCTTAGCCTGGGCCTCAGGGGTGGATCAGCCCCAGCATCTT. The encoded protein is CASSLAWASGVDQPQHL.

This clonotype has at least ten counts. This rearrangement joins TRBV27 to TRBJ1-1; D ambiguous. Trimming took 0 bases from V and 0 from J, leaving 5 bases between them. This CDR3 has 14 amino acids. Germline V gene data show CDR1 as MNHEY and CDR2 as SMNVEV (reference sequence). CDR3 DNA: TGTGCCAGCAGTTTATCCCTTATGAACACTGAAGCTTTCTTT. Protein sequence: CASSLSLMNTEAFF.

The CDR3 is CASSTPTHSGRNYEQYF. CDR3 sequence (DNA): TGTGCCAGCAGCACCCCGACTCATAGCGGGAGGAACTACGAGCAGTACTTC. The rearrangement uses TRBV7-2 and TRBJ2-7; 10 nucleotides align to TRBD2. Unmatched junction bases numbered 13, after V lost 5 bases and J lost 3 bases. The length of the CDR3 is 17 residues. The germline V gene has CDR1 SGHTA and CDR2 FQGNSA.

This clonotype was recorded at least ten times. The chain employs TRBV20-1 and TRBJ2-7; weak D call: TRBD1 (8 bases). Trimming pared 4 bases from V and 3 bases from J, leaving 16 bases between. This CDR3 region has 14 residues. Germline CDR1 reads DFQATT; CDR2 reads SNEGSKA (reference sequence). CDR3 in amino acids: CSAIYRGGGYEQYF. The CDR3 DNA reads TGCAGTGCTATTTACAGGGGGGGCGGCTACGAGCAGTACTTC.

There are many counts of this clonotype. The CDR3: CRAGERESYEQYF. In nucleotides, the CDR3 is TGCAGGGCTGGCGAGCGGGAGTCCTACGAGCAGTACTTC. This sequence joins TRBV20-1 and TRBJ2-7; 8 nucleotides align to TRBD2. From germline, CDR1 is DFQATT and CDR2 SNEGSKA (reference sequence). This CDR3 comprises 13 residues.

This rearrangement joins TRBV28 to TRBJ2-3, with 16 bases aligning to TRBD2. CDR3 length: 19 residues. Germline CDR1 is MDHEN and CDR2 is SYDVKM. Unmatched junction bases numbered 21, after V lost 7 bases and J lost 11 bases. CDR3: CASTVPGLAGGPGHGKQYF. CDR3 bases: TGTGCCAGCACGGTCCCGGGACTAGCGGGAGGGCCTGGTCATGGTAAGCAGTATTTT.

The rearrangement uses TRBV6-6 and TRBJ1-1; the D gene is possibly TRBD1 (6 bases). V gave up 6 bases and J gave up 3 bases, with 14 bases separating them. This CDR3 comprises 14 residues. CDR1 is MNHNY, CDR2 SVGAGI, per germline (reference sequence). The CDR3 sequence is CASRGYRGHTEAFF. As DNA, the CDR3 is TGTGCCAGCAGGGGTTATCGGGGGCACACTGAAGCTTTCTTT.

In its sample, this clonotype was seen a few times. For the CDR3, the DNA is TGCGCCAGCAGCCAAAGTGGACAGAGCTCCTACGAGCAGTACTTC. Its protein product is CASSQSGQSSYEQYF. This chain connects TRBV4-1 to TRBJ2-7, with a weak D call TRBD1 (6 bases). CDR1 and CDR2 (germline): MGHRA, YSYEKL. CDR3 length equals 15 residues. V was pared by 2 bases and J by 0 bases, with 11 bases between.

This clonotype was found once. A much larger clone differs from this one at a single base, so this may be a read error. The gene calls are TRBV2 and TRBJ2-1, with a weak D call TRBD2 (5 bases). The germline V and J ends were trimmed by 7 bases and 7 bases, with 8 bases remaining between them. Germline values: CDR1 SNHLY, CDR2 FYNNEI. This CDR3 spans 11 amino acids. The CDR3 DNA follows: TGTGCCAGCAACCCGGGGAATGAGCAGTTCTTC. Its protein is CASNPGNEQFF.

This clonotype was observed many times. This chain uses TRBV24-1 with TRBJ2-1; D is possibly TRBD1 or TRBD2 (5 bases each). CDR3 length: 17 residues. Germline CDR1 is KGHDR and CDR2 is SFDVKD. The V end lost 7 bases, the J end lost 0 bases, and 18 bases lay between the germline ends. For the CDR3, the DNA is TGTGCCACCAGGTCTACCCCCGGGACGGACTCCTACAATGAGCAGTTCTTC. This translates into CATRSTPGTDSYNEQFF.

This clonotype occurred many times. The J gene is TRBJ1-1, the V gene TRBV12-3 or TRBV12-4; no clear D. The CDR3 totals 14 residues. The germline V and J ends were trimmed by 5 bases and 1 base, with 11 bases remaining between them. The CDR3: CASSPWTGNTEAFF. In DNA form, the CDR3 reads TGTGCCAGCAGTCCCTGGACGGGGAACACTGAAGCTTTCTTT.

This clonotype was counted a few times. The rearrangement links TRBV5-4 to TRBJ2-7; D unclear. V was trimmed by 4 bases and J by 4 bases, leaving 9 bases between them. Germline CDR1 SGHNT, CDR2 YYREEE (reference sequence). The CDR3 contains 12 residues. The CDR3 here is CASSGMEYEQYF. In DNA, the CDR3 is TGTGCCAGCAGCGGGATGGAGTACGAGCAGTACTTC.

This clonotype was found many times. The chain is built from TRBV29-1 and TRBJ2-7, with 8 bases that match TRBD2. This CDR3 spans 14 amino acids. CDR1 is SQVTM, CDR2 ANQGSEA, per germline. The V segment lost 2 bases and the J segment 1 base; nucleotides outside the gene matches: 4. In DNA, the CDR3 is TGCAGCGTTGAACTAGCGGGCGGGTCCTACGAGCAGTACTTC. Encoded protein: CSVELAGGSYEQYF.

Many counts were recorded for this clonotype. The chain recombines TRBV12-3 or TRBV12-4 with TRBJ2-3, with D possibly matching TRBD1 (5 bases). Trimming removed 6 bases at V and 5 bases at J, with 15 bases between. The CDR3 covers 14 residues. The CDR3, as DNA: TGTGCCAGCAGCCCCAGGGATTCGAGAGATACGCAGTATTTT. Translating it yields CASSPRDSRDTQYF.

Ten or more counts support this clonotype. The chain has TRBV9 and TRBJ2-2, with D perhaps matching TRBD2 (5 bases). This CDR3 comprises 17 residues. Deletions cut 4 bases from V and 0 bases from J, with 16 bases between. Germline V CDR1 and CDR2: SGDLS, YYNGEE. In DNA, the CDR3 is TGTGCCAGCAGCCACCCTAGAGGGCAGGCGAACACCGGGGAGCTGTTTTTT. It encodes CASSHPRGQANTGELFF.

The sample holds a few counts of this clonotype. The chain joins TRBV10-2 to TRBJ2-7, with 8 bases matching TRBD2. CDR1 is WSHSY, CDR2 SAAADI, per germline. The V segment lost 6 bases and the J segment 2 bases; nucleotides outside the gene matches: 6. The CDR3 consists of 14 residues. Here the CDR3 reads CASRQRGTAYEQYF. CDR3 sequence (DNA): TGCGCCAGCAGACAGCGGGGGACGGCCTACGAGCAGTACTTC.

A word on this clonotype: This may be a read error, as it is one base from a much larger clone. CDR3 in DNA: TGTGCCAGCAGGCCGGGGGACTCTGGCACAGATACGCAGTATTTT. Translated: CASRPGDSGTDTQYF. The chain employs TRBV12-3 or TRBV12-4 and TRBJ2-3, with a tentative D call TRBD2 (6 bases). The CDR3 totals 15 residues. V was shortened by 6 bases and J by 1 base, with 14 bases between the two germline ends.

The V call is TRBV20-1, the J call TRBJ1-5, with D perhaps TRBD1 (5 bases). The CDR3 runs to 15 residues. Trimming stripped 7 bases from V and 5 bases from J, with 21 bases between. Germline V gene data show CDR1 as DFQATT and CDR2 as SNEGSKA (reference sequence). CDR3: CSGYAGTNTDQPQHF. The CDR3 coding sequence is TGCAGTGGATACGCCGGGACTAACACCGATCAGCCCCAGCATTTT.

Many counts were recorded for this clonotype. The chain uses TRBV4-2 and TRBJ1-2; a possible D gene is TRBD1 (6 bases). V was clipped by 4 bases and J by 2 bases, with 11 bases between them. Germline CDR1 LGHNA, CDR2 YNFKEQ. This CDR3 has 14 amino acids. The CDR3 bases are TGTGCCAGCAGCCCGATAGGACAGAACTATGGCTACACCTTC. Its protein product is CASSPIGQNYGYTF.

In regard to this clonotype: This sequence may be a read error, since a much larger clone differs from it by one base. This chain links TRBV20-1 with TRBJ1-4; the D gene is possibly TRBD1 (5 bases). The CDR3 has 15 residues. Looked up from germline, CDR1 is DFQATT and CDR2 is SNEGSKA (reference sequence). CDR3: CSARDQGRVVEKLLF. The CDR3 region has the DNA TGCAGTGCTAGAGATCAGGGCAGGGTGGTCGAAAAACTGCTTTTT.

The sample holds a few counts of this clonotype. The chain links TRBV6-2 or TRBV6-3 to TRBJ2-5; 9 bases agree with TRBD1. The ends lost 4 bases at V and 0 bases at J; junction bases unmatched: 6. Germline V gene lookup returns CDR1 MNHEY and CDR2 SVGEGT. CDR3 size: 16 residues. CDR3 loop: CASSSLTGGDQETQYF. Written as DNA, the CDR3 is TGTGCCAGCAGTTCCCTGACAGGGGGTGACCAAGAGACCCAGTACTTC.

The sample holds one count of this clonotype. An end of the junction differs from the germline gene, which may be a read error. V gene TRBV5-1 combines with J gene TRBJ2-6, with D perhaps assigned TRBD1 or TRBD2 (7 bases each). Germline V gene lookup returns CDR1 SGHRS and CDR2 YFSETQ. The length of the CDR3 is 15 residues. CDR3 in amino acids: CASSLEGAGADVLTF. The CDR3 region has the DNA TGCGCCAGCAGCCTGGAGGGGGCGGGGGCCGACGTCCTGACTTTC. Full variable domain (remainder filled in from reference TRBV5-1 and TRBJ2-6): KAGVTQTPRYLIKTRGQQVTLSCSPISGHRSVSWYQQTPGQGLQFLFEYFSETQRNKGNFPGRFSGRQFSNSRSEMNVSTLELGDSALYLCASSLEGAGADVLTFGAGSRLTVL.